The 25 T cell receptor beta chains below all came from one sample that was sequenced in a study of T cells of healthy individuals. TCRdb passed the 5' RACE reads through MiXCR, listing each CDR3 protein once. Of more than 60,000 distinct CDR3 sequences in the sample, around 15% are singletons; the top ten hold about 4.4%. These receptors all come from a human donor in good health.

The chain has TRBV6-5 and TRBJ2-7, with D hard to call. Germline loops: CDR1 MNHEY, CDR2 SVGAGI. Trimming removed 4 bases at V and 10 bases at J, with 11 bases between. The length of the CDR3 is 11 residues. The CDR3 region is CASSSVTEQYF. In DNA, the CDR3 is TGTGCCAGCAGTTCGGTAACGGAACAGTACTTC.

The rearrangement joins TRBV3-1 to TRBJ2-3; D remains unclear. The CDR3 contains 13 residues. Germline V gene data show CDR1 as LGHDT and CDR2 as YNNKEL (reference sequence). Trimming pared 5 bases from V and 1 base from J, leaving 7 bases between. The CDR3 sequence: CASSYTGTDTQYF. Here the CDR3 DNA reads TGTGCCAGCAGCTATACTGGCACAGATACGCAGTATTTT.

This clonotype was seen many times. The chain has TRBV10-3 and TRBJ2-3; D gene unclear. The CDR3 contains 11 residues. The V and J ends lost 10 bases and 0 bases respectively, with 5 bases between them. CDR1 and CDR2 (germline): ENHRY, SYGVKD. The CDR3 sequence is CASTSTDTQYF. CDR3 DNA sequence: TGTGCCAGTACTAGCACAGATACGCAGTATTTT.

This chain links TRBV7-9 with TRBJ2-7, with D unclear. This CDR3 is 12 amino acids long. The germline CDR1 and CDR2 sequences are SEHNR and FQNEAQ (reference sequence). Trimming removed 1 base at V and 4 bases at J, with 5 bases between. In DNA, the CDR3 is TGTGCCAGCAGCTTAGAGAGGTACGAGCAGTACTTC. It translates to CASSLERYEQYF. Using reference TRBV7-9 and TRBJ2-7 for the parts outside the CDR3, the full variable domain is DTGVSQNPRHKITKRGQNVTFRCDPISEHNRLYWYRQTLGQGPEFLTYFQNEAQLEKSRLLSDRFSAERPKGSFSTLEIQRTEQGDSAMYLCASSLERYEQYFGPGTRLTVT.

The chain joins TRBV6-1 to TRBJ1-1; a possible D gene is TRBD1 (6 bases). The germline V gene encodes CDR1 MNHNS and CDR2 SASEGT. V was shortened by 2 bases and J by 7 bases, with 14 bases between the two germline ends. The CDR3 has 14 amino acids. CDR3 loop: CASSERGGDGEAFF. Here the CDR3 DNA reads TGTGCCAGCAGTGAACGGGGGGGCGATGGTGAAGCTTTCTTT.

This clonotype appeared many times. This chain links TRBV9 with TRBJ2-1; 9 bases are shared with TRBD2. From germline, CDR1 is SGDLS and CDR2 YYNGEE. Trimming cost V 4 bases and J 9 bases; bases outside gene matches: 14. CDR3 length: 16 amino acids. CDR3 protein: CASSTRGIAGVSEQFF. In DNA form, the CDR3 reads TGTGCCAGCAGCACCCGCGGGATAGCGGGAGTAAGTGAGCAGTTCTTC. The entire variable domain, with the rest obtained from reference TRBV9 and TRBJ2-1, is as follows: DSGVTQTPKHLITATGQRVTLRCSPRSGDLSVYWYQQSLDQGLQFLIQYYNGEERAKGNILERFSAQQFPDLHSELNLSSLELGDSALYFCASSTRGIAGVSEQFFGPGTRLTVL.

This clonotype occurred many times. The rearrangement joins TRBV29-1 to TRBJ2-2; D is uncertain. Trimming stripped 0 bases from V and 5 bases from J, with 10 bases between. The CDR3 has 14 residues. The germline CDR1 and CDR2 sequences are SQVTM and ANQGSEA. CDR3 DNA sequence: TGCAGCGTTGAAGATGGGTCTCGGACCGGGGAGCTGTTTTTT. Protein product: CSVEDGSRTGELFF.

This clonotype was counted many times. The rearrangement uses TRBV2 and TRBJ2-2; possibly TRBD2 for D (5 bases). The CDR3 consists of 13 residues. Germline values: CDR1 SNHLY, CDR2 FYNNEI. V was clipped by 6 bases and J by 6 bases, with 11 bases between them. The CDR3 DNA is TGTGCCAGCAGACGGGAACTTGCCGGGGAGCTGTTTTTT. Translation: CASRRELAGELFF. Full variable domain (rest looked up from reference TRBV2 and TRBJ2-2): EPEVTQTPSHQVTQMGQEVILRCVPISNHLYFYWYRQILGQKVEFLVSFYNNEISEKSEIFDDQFSVERPDGSNFTLKIRSTKLEDSAMYFCASRRELAGELFFGEGSRLTVL.

The chain links TRBV20-1 to TRBJ2-3; no reliable D call. Germline V gives CDR1 DFQATT, CDR2 SNEGSKA (reference sequence). There are 13 residues in the CDR3. Between the trimmed V and J ends, which lost 2 bases and 0 bases, there was a span of 6 bases. CDR3 region: CSARPSSTDTQYF. In nucleotides, the CDR3 is TGCAGTGCTAGACCGAGTAGCACAGATACGCAGTATTTT.

In this sample, this clonotype turned up a few times. The chain couples TRBV30 to TRBJ2-1, with TRBD1 identical over 7 bases. Trimming at V came to 5 bases and at J to 5 bases, leaving 9 bases not matched to a gene. Per the germline V gene, CDR1 is GTSNPN and CDR2 is SVGIG (reference sequence). The CDR3 is made up of 14 amino acids. The CDR3 loop reads CAWGEGGDHNEQFF. The CDR3 DNA reads TGTGCCTGGGGCGAAGGGGGCGACCACAATGAGCAGTTCTTC.

Only one count was recorded for this clonotype. CDR3 loop: CASSLPGLHNEQFF. The CDR3 DNA is TGTGCCAGCAGCTTGCCGGGACTCCACAATGAGCAGTTCTTC. The chain recombines TRBV5-5 with TRBJ2-1; D is perhaps TRBD2 (6 bases). From germline, CDR1 is SGHKS and CDR2 YYEKEE (reference sequence). V shed 1 base and J shed 5 bases, with 10 bases lying between them. This CDR3 is 14 amino acids long.

This clonotype was seen repeatedly, ten times or more. The rearrangement links TRBV29-1 to TRBJ1-1; D unclear. Germline loops: CDR1 SQVTM, CDR2 ANQGSEA. Trimming stripped 4 bases from V and 0 bases from J, with 9 bases between. This CDR3 region has 13 residues. The CDR3 DNA reads as TGCAGCGTTGTAGGAGAAGTGAACACTGAAGCTTTCTTT. Translated: CSVVGEVNTEAFF. Full variable domain (remainder filled in from reference TRBV29-1 and TRBJ1-1): SAVISQKPSRDICQRGTSLTIQCQVDSQVTMMFWYRQQPGQSLTLIATANQGSEATYESGFVIDKFPISRPNLTFSTLTVSNMSPEDSSIYLCSVVGEVNTEAFFGQGTRLTVV.

The chain has TRBV20-1 and TRBJ1-5, with TRBD1 as a possible D gene (5 bases). This CDR3 is 13 amino acids long. Trimming cost V 4 bases and J 3 bases, with 10 bases left between them. Germline loops: CDR1 DFQATT, CDR2 SNEGSKA (reference sequence). The CDR3 region has the DNA TGCAGTGCTAACCAGGGTGCCAATCAGCCCCAGCATTTT. It translates to CSANQGANQPQHF.

The chain carries TRBV6-1 and TRBJ2-3; D is perhaps TRBD2 (6 bases). Germline loops: CDR1 MNHNS, CDR2 SASEGT. There are 16 residues in the CDR3. V lost 4 bases and J 3 bases, leaving 17 bases between the germline ends. The CDR3 DNA sequence: TGTGCCAGCAGTGTTTCGGCGGGGATGGGTACAGATACGCAGTATTTT. Residues: CASSVSAGMGTDTQYF.

This clonotype was counted at least ten times. The V gene is TRBV3-1, the J gene TRBJ1-4; TRBD1 agrees at 7 bases. CDR1 LGHDT and CDR2 YNNKEL come from the germline V gene (reference sequence). The CDR3 extends over 15 amino acids. V dropped 5 bases and J dropped 4; count of bases not matched to a gene: 7. The CDR3, as DNA: TGTGCCAGCAGCGCTACCACAGGGGTTAATGAAAAACTGTTTTTT. Amino acid sequence: CASSATTGVNEKLFF.

The V gene is TRBV7-2, the J gene TRBJ2-2, with D perhaps TRBD2 (7 bases). In germline, CDR1 is SGHTA, CDR2 FQGNSA. CDR3 length equals 15 residues. Trimming shortened V by 3 bases and J by 5 bases, and 13 bases separated the two germline ends. In DNA, the CDR3 is TGTGCCAGCAGCTTGGGGGGGGCAAAAACCGGGGAGCTGTTTTTT. Translation: CASSLGGAKTGELFF.

J is TRBJ1-2 and V is TRBV19; 10 bases map to TRBD1. Germline CDR1 and CDR2: LNHDA and SQIVND (reference sequence). After removal of 7 bases from V and 8 bases from J, the junction contained 10 bases not matched to a gene. This CDR3 comprises 14 residues. Written as DNA, the CDR3 is TGTGCCAGTATCACCTCGACAGGGGGCGGCGGCTACACCTTC. This encodes CASITSTGGGGYTF.

This clonotype was picked up many times. V gene TRBV20-1 combines with J gene TRBJ2-7; the D gene is possibly TRBD2 (5 bases). V shed 0 bases and J shed 6 bases, with 12 bases lying between them. The CDR3 is 13 residues long. From germline, CDR1 is DFQATT and CDR2 SNEGSKA (reference sequence). The CDR3 DNA reads as TGCAGTGCTAGAGATGGGCTAGCCGCCGAGCAGTACTTC. Its protein product is CSARDGLAAEQYF.

Here the CDR3 DNA reads TGCAGCGTTGAAGATCGTAGGTCGGAGGAAGCTTTCTTT. Its protein is CSVEDRRSEEAFF. The chain joins TRBV29-1 to TRBJ1-1; D not resolved. Germline CDR1 SQVTM, CDR2 ANQGSEA. V was cut by 0 bases and J by 8 bases, with 13 bases left in between. This CDR3 is 13 amino acids long.

A few counts support this clonotype. V gene TRBV6-6 combines with J gene TRBJ2-5; possible D gene TRBD2, 6 bases. The CDR3 contains 14 residues. Germline CDR1 and CDR2: MNHNY and SVGAGI (reference sequence). V lost 6 bases and J 4 bases, leaving 15 bases between the germline ends. CDR3 sequence (DNA): TGTGCCAGCAGCCAATATCGCGGGGCAGAGACCCAGTACTTC. This encodes CASSQYRGAETQYF.

This clonotype was seen only a few times. Given a much more abundant clone one base away, this may be a read error. The chain links TRBV6-5 to TRBJ1-2, with no clear D. The CDR3 contains 11 residues. Germline V gene data show CDR1 as MNHEY and CDR2 as SVGAGI. The DNA for the CDR3 is TGTGCCAGCAGTTACTCGGGGAGCTACAACTTC. Translated, it gives CASSYSGSYNF.

Concerning this clonotype itself: This may be a read error: a much more frequent sequence differs by one nucleotide. The chain couples TRBV5-5 to TRBJ1-3; TRBD1 is a possible D gene (5 bases). The CDR3 is made up of 15 amino acids. Between the trimmed V and J ends, which lost 5 bases and 6 bases, there was a span of 18 bases. Looked up from germline, CDR1 is SGHKS and CDR2 is YYEKEE (reference sequence). The CDR3 region is CASRFEMGGTNTIYF. DNA for the CDR3: TGTGCCAGCAGATTTGAGATGGGGGGGACAAACACCATATATTTT.

This clonotype was counted at least ten times. CDR3 sequence reads: CSASVGGGTDTQYF. CDR3 DNA sequence: TGCAGTGCTAGTGTGGGGGGGGGCACAGATACGCAGTATTTT. V usage is TRBV20-1 and J usage is TRBJ2-3; TRBD2 agrees at 7 bases. With 3 bases clipped from V and 1 base from J, the junction kept 4 bases outside the gene matches. The CDR3 contains 14 residues. The germline gives CDR1 DFQATT, CDR2 SNEGSKA (reference sequence).

In this sample, this clonotype turned up many times. V gene TRBV4-2 combines with J gene TRBJ1-5, with TRBD1 matching 7 bases. This CDR3 is built from 15 residues. Germline CDR1 and CDR2: LGHNA and YNFKEQ. Trimming at V came to 3 bases and at J to 6 bases, leaving 8 bases not matched to a gene. CDR3 bases: TGTGCCAGCAGCCATTCAGGGGGTGAATTTCAGCCCCAGCATTTT. As protein: CASSHSGGEFQPQHF.

This clonotype was seen at least ten times. This chain joins TRBV19 and TRBJ1-1, with D perhaps matching TRBD1 (6 bases). Germline V gene sequence: CDR1 LNHDA, CDR2 SQIVND (reference sequence). Trimming removed 4 bases from V and 0 bases from J, with 15 bases in between. CDR3 length: 16 residues. In DNA, the CDR3 is TGTGCCAGTAGTACCCGACAGGTTCCAATGAACACTGAAGCTTTCTTT. The encoded protein is CASSTRQVPMNTEAFF.